This TCR beta chain was sequenced in a study of cytomegalovirus exposure and HLA in healthy donors. The PCR ran on 60 Vbeta and 13 Jbeta primers. Using immunoSEQ multiplex PCR, the repertoire was profiled, and TCRdb retains in-frame clones only, with some absent. The sample carries 150,000 to 200,000 clones, 80% to 90% recorded once. Study results and limitations: When a later analysis was performed, an Asian-associated ancestry cluster reportedly had fewer N-insertions than the roughly 700-donor mean. An apparent linkage of common viral pathogens to several of the most significant clusters emerged in a later analysis.

At collection, donors were nominally healthy, but unrecorded immune exposures were probable. With regard to this clone: Antigen: not known.

The origin of this receptor is a woman between 18 and 30 years old in good health and CMV-seronegative. Source material: PBMCs.

In DNA form, the CDR3 reads TGTGCAAGAAGACGGTCAGGCTTCTATAGCAATCAGCCCCAGCATTTT. Translated, it gives CARRRSGFYSNQPQHF. The chain joins TRBV12-2 to TRBJ1-5; the table's TRBD1 call for D was not verified on the DNA. TRBV12-2 has pseudogene status. The CDR3 length is 16 residues.